Shown below are 23 T cell receptor beta chains from a single sample sequenced in a study of CD8 T cells in ankylosing spondylitis. Study-wide results and caveats: The study identified a TCR beta motif of under ten highly homologous variants that appeared characteristic of ankylosing spondylitis blood.

TCRdb reprocessed the 5' RACE reads via MiXCR and lists one record per CDR3 protein. The sample contains roughly 670,000 distinct CDR3 sequences, about 20% of which appear only once. These receptors lack a known antigen. The sequenced sample was blood, either unsorted or a sorted T cell fraction (not recorded which). Receptor source: a male donor with ankylosing spondylitis.

This clonotype was recorded a few times. This sequence joins TRBV20-1 and TRBJ2-2; 10 bases are a match to TRBD1. Germline V gives CDR1 DFQATT, CDR2 SNEGSKA (reference sequence). Trimming at V came to 6 bases and at J to 3 bases, leaving 10 bases not matched to a gene. CDR3 length equals 16 residues. CDR3 in DNA: TGCAGTGCCAGCTCCCCCGGGACAGGGGACACCGGGGAGCTGTTTTTT. It encodes CSASSPGTGDTGELFF.

This clonotype has just a few counts. The chain links TRBV4-3 to TRBJ1-1; 8 bases map to TRBD1. This CDR3 spans 15 amino acids. Germline trimming cut 3 bases from V and 4 bases from J; bases unmatched to any gene: 7. The germline gives CDR1 LGHNA, CDR2 YSLEER. CDR3 sequence (DNA): TGCGCCAGCAGCCAGGTGGACAGGGATCGCACTGAAGCTTTCTTT. It is translated as CASSQVDRDRTEAFF.

This chain uses TRBV29-1 with TRBJ1-5; D is unresolved. The germline V gene has CDR1 SQVTM and CDR2 ANQGSEA. The CDR3 has 13 amino acids. The V end was cut by 4 bases, the J end by 0 bases, with 7 bases between. CDR3 DNA sequence: TGCAGCGTTGCCGGGAATAGCAATCAGCCCCAGCATTTT. The encoded protein is CSVAGNSNQPQHF.

The chain links TRBV4-1 to TRBJ2-5, with D possibly being TRBD2 (6 bases). The CDR3 totals 15 residues. Trimming took 0 bases from V and 2 from J, leaving 10 bases between them. CDR1 is MGHRA, CDR2 YSYEKL, per germline. CDR3 loop: CASSQDRLAQETQYF. CDR3 sequence (DNA): TGCGCCAGCAGCCAAGATCGGCTAGCGCAAGAGACCCAGTACTTC.

This rearrangement joins TRBV6-5 to TRBJ1-1, with D uncertain. CDR1 is MNHEY, CDR2 SVGAGI, per germline. V was shortened by 4 bases and J by 0 bases, with 15 bases between the two germline ends. There are 16 residues in the CDR3. The CDR3 region has the DNA TGTGCCAGCAGTTCCCCGGGTTCCCCCATGAACACTGAAGCTTTCTTT. Translated: CASSSPGSPMNTEAFF.

This clonotype was seen a few times. V and J are TRBV10-1 and TRBJ1-1; no reliable D call. Trimming shortened V by 0 bases and J by 1 base, and 6 bases separated the two germline ends. In germline, CDR1 is WNHNN, CDR2 SYGVQD (reference sequence). This CDR3 is 14 amino acids long. The CDR3 is CASSESAGNTEAFF. The CDR3 DNA reads as TGCGCCAGCAGTGAGTCTGCAGGGAACACTGAAGCTTTCTTT.

This clonotype appeared a few times. This chain connects TRBV18 to TRBJ1-1; D is undetermined. The germline V and J ends were trimmed by 1 base and 1 base, with 7 bases remaining between them. Germline CDR1 and CDR2: KGHSH and LQKENI. The CDR3 totals 14 residues. Here the CDR3 DNA reads TGTGCCAGCTCACCACTGGAGTCGAACACTGAAGCTTTCTTT. Translated: CASSPLESNTEAFF.

This clonotype was counted a few times. The chain combines TRBV7-2 with TRBJ2-5; D is unclear. Trimming stripped 8 bases from V and 3 bases from J, with 7 bases between. CDR1 SGHTA and CDR2 FQGNSA come from the germline V gene. The CDR3 has 11 amino acids. The CDR3 spells CASGPEETQYF. The CDR3, as DNA: TGTGCCAGCGGCCCGGAAGAGACCCAGTACTTC. The full variable domain, in which reference TRBV7-2 and TRBJ2-5 provide the parts outside the CDR3, is GAGVSQSPSNKVTEKGKDVELRCDPISGHTALYWYRQSLGQGLEFLIYFQGNSAPDKSGLPSDRFSAERTGGSVSTLTIQRTQQEDSAVYLCASGPEETQYFGPGTRLLVL.

A few counts support this clonotype. The CDR3 is CSAKKGGRALTDTQYF. For the CDR3, the DNA is TGCAGTGCTAAAAAAGGCGGGAGGGCCCTCACAGATACGCAGTATTTT. The genes are TRBV20-1 and TRBJ2-3; 9 bases line up with TRBD2. Germline V lookup: CDR1 DFQATT, CDR2 SNEGSKA (reference sequence). CDR3 length equals 16 residues. After removal of 4 bases from V and 2 bases from J, the junction contained 10 bases not matched to a gene.

This clonotype was counted between two and nine times. The genes are TRBV27 and TRBJ2-1, with 7 bases aligning to TRBD2. The CDR3 has 19 amino acids. Germline lookup yields CDR1 MNHEY and CDR2 SMNVEV (reference sequence). Unmatched junction bases numbered 20, after V lost 8 bases and J lost 1 base. CDR3 bases: TGTGCCAGCGGTCCGGGGTTCTTAACGGGAGGCGTATCCTACAATGAGCAGTTCTTC. Protein: CASGPGFLTGGVSYNEQFF.

This clonotype was detected ten times or more. V and J are TRBV11-2 and TRBJ2-2; 12 nucleotides agree with TRBD2. V lost 0 bases, J lost 5 bases, and 4 bases stayed unmatched. The CDR3 consists of 17 residues. Per germline, CDR1 SGHAT and CDR2 FQNNGV. The CDR3 protein is CASSLELAGGSTGELFF. CDR3 coding DNA: TGTGCCAGCAGCTTAGAACTAGCGGGAGGATCTACCGGGGAGCTGTTTTTT.

In its sample, this clonotype was seen many times. The chain joins TRBV20-1 to TRBJ1-2; 9 bases align to TRBD1. The germline V gene encodes CDR1 DFQATT and CDR2 SNEGSKA (reference sequence). V was pared by 3 bases and J by 1 base, with 3 bases of the junction left unmatched. The CDR3 has 14 amino acids. DNA of the CDR3: TGCAGTGCTAGCGGGGACAGGGTTAACTATGGCTACACCTTC. Amino acids: CSASGDRVNYGYTF.

The V call is TRBV12-3 or TRBV12-4, the J call TRBJ1-3; D is perhaps TRBD1 (6 bases). V was shortened by 6 bases and J by 0 bases, with 24 bases between the two germline ends. This CDR3 is 19 amino acids long. The CDR3, as DNA: TGTGCCAGCAGACCCCGACCGGGGGAGGGGGGGAACTCTGGAAACACCATATATTTT. Translating it yields CASRPRPGEGGNSGNTIYF.

The V call is TRBV6-2 or TRBV6-3, the J call TRBJ1-1; D perhaps matches TRBD1 (5 bases). The CDR3 is made up of 13 amino acids. V gave up 4 bases and J gave up 4 bases, with 10 bases separating them. The germline V gene encodes CDR1 MNHEY and CDR2 SVGEGT. The CDR3 DNA reads as TGTGCCAGCAGTTTCGGCAGGGCCACTGAAGCTTTCTTT. This sequence encodes CASSFGRATEAFF.

The chain joins TRBV4-3 to TRBJ1-1; 8 nucleotides match TRBD1. The germline V gene has CDR1 LGHNA and CDR2 YSLEER. The CDR3 is 17 residues long. Trimming took 0 bases from V and 0 from J; bases not matched to a gene: 6. The CDR3 reads CASSQEARGLLNTEAFF. As DNA, the CDR3 is TGCGCCAGCAGCCAAGAGGCCAGGGGGCTTTTGAACACTGAAGCTTTCTTT.

The CDR3 DNA reads as TGTGCCAGCAGCTTATTGGGGGGCGCGAATATGGTGGCTGAGCAGTTCTTC. Its translation is CASSLLGGANMVAEQFF. J is TRBJ2-1 and V is TRBV5-4; perhaps D is TRBD1 or TRBD2 (6 bases each). This CDR3 is built from 17 residues. V lost 2 bases and J 9 bases, leaving 24 bases between the germline ends. Germline CDR1 SGHNT, CDR2 YYREEE (reference sequence). Looking up the rest from reference TRBV5-4 and TRBJ2-1 gives the full variable domain: ETGVTQSPTHLIKTRGQQVTLRCSSQSGHNTVSWYQQALGQGPQFIFQYYREEENGRGNFPPRFSGLQFPNYSSELNVNALELDDSALYLCASSLLGGANMVAEQFFGPGTRLTVL.

DNA of the CDR3: TGCAGCGGGACGTTCCAAGAGACCCAGTACTTC. Translated, it gives CSGTFQETQYF. The V call is TRBV20-1, the J call TRBJ2-5; D may match TRBD1 or TRBD2 (5 bases each). Germline values: CDR1 DFQATT, CDR2 SNEGSKA (reference sequence). This CDR3 is 11 amino acids long.

This clonotype has just a few counts. V gene TRBV2 combines with J gene TRBJ2-5; 7 bases align to TRBD1. With 11 bases clipped from V and 5 bases from J, the junction kept 11 bases outside the gene matches. This CDR3 region has 13 residues. Germline V CDR1 and CDR2: SNHLY, FYNNEI. CDR3: CAGRTGQEETQYF. CDR3 DNA sequence: TGTGCCGGACGGACAGGTCAGGAGGAGACCCAGTACTTC.

The chain employs TRBV20-1 and TRBJ2-5; 7 bases line up with TRBD2. V lost 0 bases and J lost 6; bases outside the gene matches: 10. Germline values: CDR1 DFQATT, CDR2 SNEGSKA (reference sequence). The CDR3 extends over 15 amino acids. The CDR3 DNA reads TGCAGTGCTAGAGATACAACGGGGGGTGGAAAGACCCAGTACTTC. Translating gives CSARDTTGGGKTQYF.

The CDR3 protein is CASSLSTGETQYF. The CDR3, as DNA: TGTGCCAGCAGTTTATCAACGGGGGAGACCCAGTACTTC. V and J are TRBV27 and TRBJ2-5, with a tentative D call TRBD2 (5 bases). The CDR3 has 13 amino acids. CDR1 and CDR2 from the germline V gene are MNHEY and SMNVEV (reference sequence). V shed 0 bases and J shed 5 bases, with 7 bases lying between them.

V is TRBV9 and J is TRBJ1-2, with a weak D call TRBD1 (6 bases). The V end was cut by 3 bases, the J end by 8 bases, with 20 bases between. Germline loops: CDR1 SGDLS, CDR2 YYNGEE. The CDR3 covers 15 residues. In DNA form, the CDR3 reads TGTGCCAGCAGCGGGGGGGGCAGCACCCGAGTGGGCTACACCTTC. Protein product: CASSGGGSTRVGYTF.

This clonotype was counted only a few times. The rearrangement links TRBV20-1 to TRBJ1-6; tentative D call: TRBD1 (6 bases). The germline V and J ends were trimmed by 5 bases and 9 bases, with 23 bases remaining between them. The CDR3 has 16 residues. The germline CDR1 and CDR2 sequences are DFQATT and SNEGSKA (reference sequence). For the CDR3, the DNA is TGCAGTGCTTTATACCAGGGGTACAATTTAGGTTCACCCCTCCACTTT. Protein sequence: CSALYQGYNLGSPLHF.

This clonotype was observed a few times. The chain links TRBV12-3 or TRBV12-4 to TRBJ2-2, with 8 bases that match TRBD2. After removal of 6 bases from V and 3 bases from J, the junction contained 6 bases not matched to a gene. The CDR3 extends over 15 amino acids. The CDR3 DNA sequence: TGTGCCAGCAGCCCGACTAGCGACTACACCGGGGAGCTGTTTTTT. Translated, it gives CASSPTSDYTGELFF.